This TCR beta chain was found in a study of cytomegalovirus exposure and HLA in healthy donors. Germline trimming cut 5 bases from V and 2 bases from J; bases unmatched to any gene: 6. The CDR3 is made up of 17 amino acids. Germline V gene lookup returns CDR1 SGHTA and CDR2 FQGNSA. The primer mix had 60 Vbeta and 13 Jbeta primers. Data came from immunoSEQ multiplex PCR; TCRdb stores just in-frame clones and leaves some out. This sample yields under 150,000 clones, of which about 76% are seen a single time; around 1.3% belongs to the top ten. The TCR was taken from a woman in her thirties or forties in good health and CMV-seronegative. The sequenced material came from PBMCs. This sequence joins TRBV7-2 and TRBJ2-7; 16 bases fit TRBD2. CDR3 protein: CASSPAGTSGGAYEQYF. DNA of the CDR3: TGTGCCAGCAGCCCCGCGGGGACTAGCGGGGGGGCCTACGAGCAGTACTTC.